This T cell receptor beta chain is from a study of blood T cells in healthy people across ages. For the study at large: About one barcoded beta molecule per two T cells was the capture yield of template switching.

This clonotype was found a few times. Germline CDR1 and CDR2: ENHRY and SYGVKD. The CDR3 sequence is 11 residues long. V was trimmed by 6 bases and J by 3 bases, leaving 6 bases between them. A second PCR, run for roughly 6 to 11 cycles, used a sample-barcoded 5' primer plus a J-beta primer mix. TCRdb re-called the 5' RACE reads with MiXCR, one entry per CDR3 protein. The sample includes 600,000 to 850,000 distinct CDR3 sequences, roughly 44% of them seen just once. Sequencing used blood. The chain couples TRBV10-3 to TRBJ2-7, with D hard to call. The origin of this receptor is a woman aged 55-69 years in good health. CDR3 sequence reads: CAIRDGYEQYF. As DNA, the CDR3 is TGTGCCATCAGGGACGGCTACGAGCAGTACTTC.